These 11 T cell receptor beta chains share one sample of origin, sequenced in a study of low-dose radiotherapy and immunotherapy resistance in tumors. Gene-specific TRAV and TRBV primers were used for first-strand cDNA, covering alpha and beta chains. Over roughly 19 PCR cycles, TCRs were amplified from a constant-region primer and V-primer adapter. TCRdb reprocessed the reads via MiXCR and lists one record per CDR3 protein. The table lists 10,000 to 15,000 distinct CDR3 sequences, roughly 80% of them singletons, with roughly 3.1% in the top ten. All receptors derive from a human donor with advanced metastatic prostate, ovarian, gallbladder or colorectal cancer (not recorded which). This table probably holds off-target reads from a library built for another chain.

The CDR3 here is CASSSPLGGGAGDTQYF. CDR3 nucleotides: TGTGCCAGCAGCAGCCCGCTGGGGGGGGGAGCGGGAGATACGCAGTATTTT. The V and J genes are TRBV5-5 and TRBJ2-3; 7 nucleotides line up with TRBD2. The ends lost 4 bases at V and 5 bases at J; junction bases unmatched: 16. The CDR3 is 17 amino acids. The germline V gene has CDR1 SGHKS and CDR2 YYEKEE (reference sequence).

The table lists this clonotype with a few counts. The V and J genes are TRBV7-2 and TRBJ2-1, with D possibly being TRBD2 (6 bases). The CDR3 has 18 residues. The V end was cut by 4 bases, the J end by 1 base, with 20 bases between. Germline assignment: CDR1 SGHTA and CDR2 FQGNSA. CDR3 protein: CASSSPGFRDLSYNEQFF. In DNA form, the CDR3 reads TGTGCCAGCAGCTCCCCCGGATTCCGGGACTTGTCCTACAATGAGCAGTTCTTC.

This clonotype has more than one count but fewer than ten. V is TRBV28 and J is TRBJ2-3; a weak D match, TRBD2 (6 bases). Trimming removed 6 bases from V and 2 bases from J, with 9 bases in between. The germline V gene has CDR1 MDHEN and CDR2 SYDVKM. The CDR3 covers 13 residues. CDR3 nucleotide sequence: TGTGCCAGCAGGGCGGGACCCACAGATACGCAGTATTTT. Its translation is CASRAGPTDTQYF.

This clonotype was recorded once. This sequence joins TRBV2 and TRBJ2-6; D may be TRBD1 (5 bases). Trimming removed 5 bases from V and 0 bases from J, with 11 bases in between. In germline, CDR1 is SNHLY, CDR2 FYNNEI. This CDR3 comprises 16 residues. The CDR3 DNA reads as TGTGCCAGCAGTAACAGGAGAAGCTCTGGGGCCAACGTCCTGACTTTC. The encoded protein is CASSNRRSSGANVLTF.

The genes are TRBV12-3 or TRBV12-4 and TRBJ2-5, with TRBD2 as a possible D gene (5 bases). V was trimmed by 7 bases and J by 4 bases, leaving 10 bases between them. This CDR3 is 12 amino acids long. The DNA for the CDR3 is TGTGCCAGCACAGAGGGAGCAGAGACCCAGTACTTC. The encoded protein is CASTEGAETQYF.

The rearrangement uses TRBV2 and TRBJ2-5, with TRBD2 matching over 8 bases. V lost 4 bases to trimming and J lost 5 bases; unmatched junction nucleotides: 9. CDR3 length: 15 residues. The germline V gene encodes CDR1 SNHLY and CDR2 FYNNEI. This CDR3 reads CASSVGSGNGETQYF. CDR3 nucleotide sequence: TGTGCCAGCAGTGTCGGTAGCGGGAATGGGGAGACCCAGTACTTC. Together with reference TRBV2 and TRBJ2-5, the CDR3 gives the full variable domain: EPEVTQTPSHQVTQMGQEVILRCVPISNHLYFYWYRQILGQKVEFLVSFYNNEISEKSEIFDDQFSVERPDGSNFTLKIRSTKLEDSAMYFCASSVGSGNGETQYFGPGTRLLVL.

On this clonotype itself: The germline gene is not matched at one end of the junction; a read error may be the cause. The rearrangement joins TRBV5-3 to TRBJ2-2; D unclear. TRBV5-3 is sorted into the ORF group, with uncertain function. The CDR3 is 11 amino acids. The CDR3: CASSYTGELFF. CDR3 DNA: TGTGCCAGCAGCTACACCGGGGAGCTGTTTTTT.

V and J are TRBV12-3 or TRBV12-4 and TRBJ2-1; 10 bases are a match to TRBD2. Germline trimming cut 8 bases from V and 6 bases from J; bases unmatched to any gene: 7. This CDR3 has 14 amino acids. The CDR3 region is CASCNLAGANEQFF. The DNA for the CDR3 is TGTGCCAGCTGTAACCTAGCGGGAGCCAATGAGCAGTTCTTC.

This clonotype was detected a few times. J is TRBJ2-3 and V is TRBV30, with D possibly being TRBD1 (5 bases). The V end lost 5 bases, the J end lost 0 bases, and 12 bases lay between the germline ends. This CDR3 has 14 residues. CDR1 is GTSNPN and CDR2 is SVGIG in the germline V gene (reference sequence). CDR3 in DNA: TGTGCCTGGGCTTTAGGGGCCAGCACAGATACGCAGTATTTT. Its protein product is CAWALGASTDTQYF.

The genes are TRBV18 and TRBJ2-5; D perhaps matches TRBD1 (5 bases). Deletions cut 6 bases from V and 5 bases from J, with 13 bases between. CDR1 and CDR2 from the germline V gene are KGHSH and LQKENI. CDR3 length: 13 residues. The CDR3 here is CASSRSKGETQYF. The DNA of the CDR3 is TGTGCCAGCTCGAGGAGCAAGGGGGAGACCCAGTACTTC.

In DNA form, the CDR3 reads TGTGCCAGCAGCCAGGATCGGAGACTGGGGAATGAGCAGTTCTTC. Encoded protein: CASSQDRRLGNEQFF. The chain links TRBV4-2 to TRBJ2-1; D is unclear. V was cut by 3 bases and J by 7 bases, with 16 bases left in between. The CDR3 covers 15 residues. Germline assignment: CDR1 LGHNA and CDR2 YNFKEQ.